The TCR beta chain described here comes from a study of T cells after yellow fever vaccination. Study observations and caveats: Abundant clonotypes from the bulk population could have been carried over as contaminants into FACS-sorted repertoires. Reappearance after the booster was seen for most primary-vaccination clones, at about 95% CD4 and 88% CD8. The CD4 and CD8 compartments had a small share of their clonotypes in common.

Germline CDR1 is SSHAT and CDR2 is FNYEAQ (reference sequence). CDR3 length: 15 amino acids. TCR cDNA was made by 5'RACE template switching, adding a universal primer site and UMIs. TCRdb re-called the 5' RACE reads through MiXCR, storing one row per CDR3 protein. The data show about 300,000 distinct CDR3 sequences, almost 4% seen once. At least ten counts were recorded for this clonotype. What it binds is unknown. Mismatch with germline at one junction end may stem from a read error. This clonotype originated in a man aged 18 to 29 who received the YFV17D yellow fever vaccine. The V call is TRBV7-7, the J call TRBJ2-1, with D unresolved. Sample: PBMCs, taken 5 days after the yellow fever booster vaccination. The CDR3, as DNA: TGTGCTAGCAGCTTAGCCCTAGGGTCGCCCCATGAGCAGTTCTTC. Translation: CASSLALGSPHEQFF. Drawing the rest from reference TRBV7-7 and TRBJ2-1, the complete variable domain is GAGVSQSPRYKVTKRGQDVTLRCDPISSHATLYWYQQALGQGPEFLTYFNYEAQPDKSGLPSDRFSAERPEGSISTLTIQRTEQRDSAMYRCASSLALGSPHEQFFGPGTRLTVL.